The following is a TCR beta chain sequence with its context. Its target antigen remains unknown. Base qualities are not provided; no much larger clone lies one nucleotide away. V is trimmed back by 4 bases and J by 3 bases, and the junction contains 10 bases that no gene match accounts for. The CDR3 sequence holds 16 residues, the cysteine and phenylalanine included. Solely the CDR3 DNA is kept, with 48 bases framed from the first base. CDR1 and CDR2 are drawn from the germline V gene: SGHDN, FVKESK. TCRbeta CDR3 regions were amplified from genomic DNA using the immunoSEQ Assay, a bias-controlled multiplex PCR. The source study handled its data this way. Nucleated cell counts per sample were estimated from amplification of reference gene primers within the assay. Sequence reads were collapsed and filtered to measure the absolute abundance of every unique TCRbeta CDR3 rearrangement. For each sample, productive Simpson clonality was calculated by taking the square root of Simpson's diversity index across productive rearrangements. TCRdb retrieved this table from immuneACCESS and kept in-frame rearrangements only. Not all clones are present; in checked studies, unresolved V genes account for under half, and no reason is known for the remainder. V and J calls and clone size follow that table, whereas D and trimming were derived from the DNA. Here the sample has approximately 330,000 clones; 87% occur a single time. Of the sample, roughly 9.9% falls within the top ten clones.

The data derive from a study of blood T cell repertoires in COVID-19 (dated by TCRdb to between 2020 and 2021). Describing the broader study: Samples from collaborators originated in the United States, Italy and Spain and spanned both the acute and convalescent phases of COVID-19. Subjects who had been exposed to COVID-19, were actively infected with it, or had recovered from it provided the deeply sampled blood TCRbeta repertoires that made up the dataset. Where available, HLA class I and class II types were taken from metadata supplied by the sample provider and were not determined by assay-based typing. A freely available public database, intended as a resource for researchers studying the immune response to SARS-CoV-2, is where the repertoires were released. The samples were drawn from two sources: the first 160 participants of the ongoing ImmuneRACE study, and 1,000 to 1,500 subjects contributed by 6 global collaborators. Sample metadata almost always included a de-identified subject ID, COVID-19 status, age in years and sex. The prospective study material was composed of cDNA or gDNA derived from T cells, B-cell-depleted T cells, or PBMCs. General findings and caveats noted by the study authors: The amount of clinical and demographic metadata varied by source and participant and was provided uncurated.

At one collaborating source in Seattle, patients were enrolled during active infection and were followed longitudinally through the course of disease. Whole blood was collected in K2EDTA tubes by collaborating institutions according to the institutions' own protocols. Collaborator samples were shipped for TCRbeta analysis as frozen whole blood, isolated PBMCs, or DNA extracted from either sample type. The source material was peripheral blood. The chain couples TRBV14 to TRBJ2-7; 9 bases in the middle match TRBD1. The receptor was isolated from a man aged 25 to 40 with COVID-19, enrolled during active disease. Here the CDR3 is given as CASSPPAGTGSYEQYF. The DNA sequence reads TGTGCCAGCAGCCCGCCGGCCGGGACAGGGAGCTACGAGCAGTACTTC.